This TCR beta chain comes out of a study of T cells after yellow fever vaccination. Across the whole study: Fractions of limited cellularity were prepared by means of SMART-Seq v4 Ultra Low Input.

This clonotype has a handful of counts. Its antigen is unknown. The study's findings and limits: Researchers report a weaker secondary response that nonetheless peaked faster, day 5 versus 15. A large majority of primary-vaccination clones showed up again after the booster (about 97% CD4, roughly 91% CD8).

Germline lookup yields CDR1 SGDLS and CDR2 YYNGEE. The trim removed 0 bases at V and 1 base at J, leaving 3 bases unmatched. The CDR3 covers 16 residues. Conversion of TCR transcripts into cDNA relied on 5'RACE template switching, which added a universal primer site and UMIs. Using its own MiXCR run on the 5' RACE reads, TCRdb lists one record per CDR3 protein. Seen here are fewer than 400,000 distinct CDR3 sequences, about 10% observed once, and the top ten hold around 3.2%. The V gene is TRBV9, the J gene TRBJ2-3; TRBD2 matches at 9 bases. The sequencing here drew on CD4+ T cells sorted from PBMCs, taken 45 days after the yellow fever booster vaccination. This TCR was recovered from a man aged 18 to 35 who received the YFV17D yellow fever vaccine. The DNA of the CDR3 is TGTGCCAGCAGCGTAGGAGCGGGGGGCCGCACAGATACGCAGTATTTT. Protein product: CASSVGAGGRTDTQYF.